Detailed here is one T cell receptor beta chain. The antigen remains unidentified. The sample comes from a study of chemoradiotherapy in HPV16-positive cancers. Study-level information: Candidate HPV-specific T-cell clones and common TCR motifs came from functional assays in a couple of HPV16-positive patients.

CDR1 and CDR2 from the germline V gene are MNHEY and SVGAGI. The CDR3 extends over 15 amino acids. The J segment lost 9 bases and the V segment lost 2 bases, leaving 6 bases of the junction unmatched. Over chemoradiotherapy, repertoires were sampled more than once. Here immunoSEQ multiplex PCR was the method, and the copy in TCRdb shows in-frame clones only, minus some. The sample has some 6,200 clones, about 86% seen once. Study conclusions and caveats: Non-HPV-specific T cells did not expand in tumors during treatment, whereas candidate HPV-specific clones and E7-related motifs did. The functional HPV-specific definition rests on just a couple of HPV16-positive patients.

V gene TRBV6-5 combines with J gene TRBJ2-1; TRBD2 agrees at 11 bases. Sequences were derived from tumor tissue, sampled from a patient who underwent chemoradiotherapy. This clonotype was obtained from a human donor with HPV-associated anogenital cancer. CDR3 loop: CASSYEIAGGSEQFF. The CDR3 DNA is TGTGCCAGCAGTTACGAGATAGCGGGAGGGAGTGAGCAGTTCTTC.